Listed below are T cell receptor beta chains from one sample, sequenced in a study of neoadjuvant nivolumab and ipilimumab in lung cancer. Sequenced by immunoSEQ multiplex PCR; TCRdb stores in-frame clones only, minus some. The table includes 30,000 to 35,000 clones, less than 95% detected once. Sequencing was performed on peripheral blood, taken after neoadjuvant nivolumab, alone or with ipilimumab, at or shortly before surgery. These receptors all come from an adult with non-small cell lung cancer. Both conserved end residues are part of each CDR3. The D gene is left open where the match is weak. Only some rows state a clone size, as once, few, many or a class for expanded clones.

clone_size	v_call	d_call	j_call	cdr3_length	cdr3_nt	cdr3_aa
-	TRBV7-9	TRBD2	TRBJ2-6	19	TGTGCCAGCAGCCACAACAGCGGGGGTTTCGTTGATGGGGCCAACGTCCTGACTTTC	CASSHNSGGFVDGANVLTF
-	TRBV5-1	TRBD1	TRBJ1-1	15	TGCGCCAGCAGCTTACGGACAGGGAGGAGCACTGAAGCTTTCTTT	CASSLRTGRSTEAFF
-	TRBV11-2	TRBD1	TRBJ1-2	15	TGTGCCAGCAGCTTGGGTGACAGGGTGAGGGGCGGCTACACCTTC	CASSLGDRVRGGYTF
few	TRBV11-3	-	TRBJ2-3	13	TGTGCCAGCAGCTTAACAGGGCCAGATACGCAGTATTTT	CASSLTGPDTQYF
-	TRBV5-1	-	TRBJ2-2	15	TGCGCCAGCAGCGCGACAGCTTCGAACACCGGGGAGCTGTTTTTT	CASSATASNTGELFF
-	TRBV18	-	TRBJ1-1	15	TGTGCCAGCTCACCCCTCGGGGGAAAGAACACTGAAGCTTTCTTT	CASSPLGGKNTEAFF
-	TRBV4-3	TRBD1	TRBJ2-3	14	TGCGCCAGCAGCGACAGGGGGCGGGTAGATACGCAGTATTTT	CASSDRGRVDTQYF
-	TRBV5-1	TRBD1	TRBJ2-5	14	TGCGCCAGCAGCGGGGGACAGTCTAAAGAGACCCAGTACTTC	CASSGGQSKETQYF
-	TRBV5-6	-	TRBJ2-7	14	TGTGCCAGCAGCGATACAGGTAGCTCCTACGAGCAGTACTTC	CASSDTGSSYEQYF
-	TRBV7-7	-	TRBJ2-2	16	TGTGCCAGCAGCTTAGGGCGCAGGCCTTACACCGGGGAGCTGTTTTTT	CASSLGRRPYTGELFF
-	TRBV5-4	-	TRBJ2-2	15	TGTGCCAGCAGCTTTCTTGGTTTAGCTCCCGGGGAGCTGTTTTTT	CASSFLGLAPGELFF
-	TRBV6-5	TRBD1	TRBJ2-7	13	TGTGCCAGCAGTCCCGGACAGGGGGGCGAGCAGTACTTC	CASSPGQGGEQYF
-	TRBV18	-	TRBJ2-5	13	TGTGCCAGCTCCTGGGGGGAGCAAGAGACCCAGTACTTC	CASSWGEQETQYF
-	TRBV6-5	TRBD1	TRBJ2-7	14	TGTGCCAGCAAAGTTATAAACAGGGGCGACGAGCAGTACTTC	CASKVINRGDEQYF
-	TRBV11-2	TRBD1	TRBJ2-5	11	TGTGCCAGCAGACAGGGGGAGACCCAGTACTTC	CASRQGETQYF
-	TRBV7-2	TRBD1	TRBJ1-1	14	TGTGCCAGCAGCTTCGGGACAGGGAACACTGAAGCTTTCTTT	CASSFGTGNTEAFF
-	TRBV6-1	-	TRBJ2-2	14	TGTGCCAGCAGTGAAATTGGTCTTGGAGGGGAGCTGTTTTTT	CASSEIGLGGELFF
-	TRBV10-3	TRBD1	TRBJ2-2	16	TGTGCCATCAGCGCTCCGGGACAGGGGACCACCGGGGAGCTGTTTTTT	CAISAPGQGTTGELFF
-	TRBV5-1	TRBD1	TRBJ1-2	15	TGCGCCAGCAGCAGCTTAGGACAGGCTTCCTATGGCTACACCTTC	CASSSLGQASYGYTF
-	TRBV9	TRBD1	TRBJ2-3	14	TGTGCCAGCAGCGTAGGGACAGGGGGAGATACGCAGTATTTT	CASSVGTGGDTQYF
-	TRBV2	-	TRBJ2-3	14	TGTGCCAGCCTGACAGGCCAGCTCACAGATACGCAGTATTTT	CASLTGQLTDTQYF
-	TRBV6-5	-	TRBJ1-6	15	TGTGCCAGCAGTCAAAGGTCCGGGTCCAATTCACCCCTCCACTTT	CASSQRSGSNSPLHF
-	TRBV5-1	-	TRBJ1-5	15	TGCGCCAGCAGCCCGGGGGATGGGTACGATCAGCCCCAGCATTTT	CASSPGDGYDQPQHF
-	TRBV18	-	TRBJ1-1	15	TGTGCCAGCTCACCACCGGGGGTTAGGAACACTGAAGCTTTCTTT	CASSPPGVRNTEAFF
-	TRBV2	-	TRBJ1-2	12	TGTGCCAGCACCCCTGAGATCTATGGCTACACCTTC	CASTPEIYGYTF
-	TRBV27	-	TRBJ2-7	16	TGTGCCAGCAGTTTAACGAGGGGAACAGCGCGCTACGAGCAGTACTTC	CASSLTRGTARYEQYF
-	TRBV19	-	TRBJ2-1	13	TGTGCCAGTAGTATGCGGGGCGGAGGTGAGCAGTTCTTC	CASSMRGGGEQFF
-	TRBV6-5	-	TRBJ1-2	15	TGTGCCAGCAGTTTTAGGACAGCCAGTAGCTATGGCTACACCTTC	CASSFRTASSYGYTF
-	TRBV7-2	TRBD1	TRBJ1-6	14	TGTGCCAGCAGCATTCGACAGGGAGGTTCACCCCTCCACTTT	CASSIRQGGSPLHF
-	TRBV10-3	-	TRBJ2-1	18	TGTGCCATCAGTGAGCGAACTAGTGGAAGAATAGGCCTTAATGAGCAGTTCTTC	CAISERTSGRIGLNEQFF
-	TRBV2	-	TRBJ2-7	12	TGTGCCAGCAGTTACAGTTCCTACGAGCAGTACTTC	CASSYSSYEQYF
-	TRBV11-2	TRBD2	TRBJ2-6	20	TGTGCCAGCAGCTTAGAAGGTTTAGCGGGGGACTACTCTGGGGCCAACGTCCTGACTTTC	CASSLEGLAGDYSGANVLTF
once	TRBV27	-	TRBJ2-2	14	TGTGCCAGCAGTTTAGGACTGAACACCGGGGAGCTGTTTTTT	CASSLGLNTGELFF
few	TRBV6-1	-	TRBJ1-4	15	TGTGCCAGCAGTGAAGCAAGACAGACCTATGAAAAACTGTTTTTT	CASSEARQTYEKLFF
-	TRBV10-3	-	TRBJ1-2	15	TGTGCCATCAGTGAGTCGTCCAGAGTCAACTATGGCTACACCTTC	CAISESSRVNYGYTF
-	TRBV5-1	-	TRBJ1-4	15	TGCGCCAGCAGCTTGTTCGGGGGAGAAGGTGAAAAACTGTTTTTT	CASSLFGGEGEKLFF
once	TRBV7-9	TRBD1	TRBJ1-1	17	TGTGCCAGCAGCCCCCAGACAGGGGGCCCCATGAACACTGAAGCTTTCTTT	CASSPQTGGPMNTEAFF
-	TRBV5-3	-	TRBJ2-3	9	TGTGCCAGCCTAAGGGCGCAGTATTTT	CASLRAQYF
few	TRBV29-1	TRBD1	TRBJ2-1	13	TGCAGCGTTCGGCAGGGGGACTACAATGAGCAGTTCTTC	CSVRQGDYNEQFF
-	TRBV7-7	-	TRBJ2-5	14	TGTGCCAGCAGCCTCTCCGGGGGCCAAGAGACCCAGTACTTC	CASSLSGGQETQYF
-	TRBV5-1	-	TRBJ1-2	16	TGCGCCAGCAGCTTGGGTGACAGTTTTGAGGTCTATGGCTACACCTTC	CASSLGDSFEVYGYTF